Sequencing of this T cell receptor beta chain was carried out in a study of molecular identifiers for immune sequencing clone quantification. Study overall: Replicate RNA from roughly 20,000 or 100,000 naive CD8 T cells formed five aliquots; four were sequenced. Study-level points and caveats: The share of molecules held by clones above 20 RNA copies was over 97% in effector cells and under 1% in naive cells.

Points on this clonotype: Its specificity is unknown.

Each CDR3 protein is one row after TCRdb ran MiXCR on the PCR reads. The data contain over 65,000 distinct CDR3 sequences, around 25% of them singletons. Naive CD8 T cells were FACS-sorted by CD8+CD4-CCR7+CD45RA+ markers. There are 14 residues in the CDR3. The ends were cut back, 1 base at V and 5 bases at J, with 14 bases in the middle. Germline V gene data show CDR1 as DFQATT and CDR2 as SNEGSKA (reference sequence). Sequenced sample: naive CD8+ T cells from blood, with Jurkat cell RNA spiked in. Subset here: FACS-sorted CD8+CD4-CCR7+CD45RA+ naive T cells. The rearrangement uses TRBV20-1 and TRBJ1-1, with a weak D call TRBD1 (6 bases). This clonotype was obtained from a human donor in good health. Some libraries in this study had Jurkat cell RNA spiked in. This CDR3 reads CSARGVGGATEAFF. The CDR3, as DNA: TGCAGTGCTAGAGGAGTGGGGGGGGCGACTGAAGCTTTCTTT.